Listed below are T cell receptor beta chains from one sample, sequenced in a study of cytotoxic CD8 clonotypes in ibrutinib-treated CLL. Profiling relied on immunoSEQ multiplex PCR, and the TCRdb table lists in-frame clones only, not all of them. The table includes around 140,000 clones, over 75% detected once. Specimen: PBMCs, collected after 36 months of ibrutinib treatment. The receptors originated from a human donor with chronic lymphocytic leukemia. Each CDR3 is given with its conserved first and last residue. Each record gives: clone size, J gene, V gene, D gene, CDR3 DNA, CDR3 protein. D genes are given only for firm matches. Only part of the rows carry a size: once, few, many, or a class if the clone is expanded.

few	TRBJ1-4	TRBV16	NA	TGTGCCAGCAGCCAATCCTCCTGGCAGGAAAATGAAAAACTGTTTTTT	CASSQSSWQENEKLFF
NA	TRBJ2-7	TRBV13	TRBD2	TGTGCCAGCAGCTCCTTTACCGGGACTAGCGCCTCCTACGAGCAGTACTTC	CASSSFTGTSASYEQYF
medium-sized	TRBJ2-2	TRBV7-9	NA	TGTGCCAGCAGCTTCTTCACAACGAACACCGGGGAGCTGTTTTTT	CASSFFTTNTGELFF
NA	TRBJ1-6	TRBV10-2	TRBD1	TGCGCCAGCAATGGAGTTCAGGGGGCGAGCGGTTCACCCCTCCACTTT	CASNGVQGASGSPLHF
NA	TRBJ1-1	TRBV4-1	NA	TGCGCCAGCAGCCCCGAGGCCCCGAACACTGAAGCTTTCTTT	CASSPEAPNTEAFF
many	TRBJ1-2	TRBV5-1	NA	TGCGCCAGCAGCGTACTTGGATCGAACAGGGACTATGGCTACACCTTC	CASSVLGSNRDYGYTF
few	TRBJ1-2	TRBV5-6	NA	TGTGCCAGCAGCCCTACGCCTCCCCTCCCCTCCTATGGCTACACCTTC	CASSPTPPLPSYGYTF
NA	TRBJ2-7	TRBV19	TRBD2	TGTGCCAGTAGTAGCCCGGGACTAGCCACCTACGAGCAGTACTTC	CASSSPGLATYEQYF
NA	TRBJ1-2	TRBV19	NA	TGTGCCAGTAGTATTACGGGCGACAGTTCAGGCTACACCTTC	CASSITGDSSGYTF
few	TRBJ1-1	TRBV6-1	NA	TGTGCCAGCAGCCAGGGGAGGAACACTGAAGCTTTCTTT	CASSQGRNTEAFF
NA	TRBJ1-1	TRBV19	TRBD1	TGTGCCAGTAGTATAATTCTTGCGGGGACAGGAACAATTGAAGCTTTCTTT	CASSIILAGTGTIEAFF
NA	TRBJ1-5	TRBV16	TRBD1	TGTGCCAGCAGCCAATCCGGGACAGGCAATCAGCCCCAGCATTTT	CASSQSGTGNQPQHF
once	TRBJ2-3	TRBV5-6	TRBD2	TGTGCCAGCAGCATTGGCAGCGGGGGATACACAGATACGCAGTATTTT	CASSIGSGGYTDTQYF
NA	TRBJ2-1	TRBV29-1	NA	TGCAGCGTTGCTTTTCAGGCTTCCTACAATGAGCAGTTCTTC	CSVAFQASYNEQFF
NA	TRBJ1-2	TRBV6-1	NA	TGTGCCAGCAGTGTAGAAGGGCTCTATGGCTACACCTTC	CASSVEGLYGYTF
NA	TRBJ1-2	TRBV2	NA	TGTGCCAGCAGCTTTTTGACTGCTAACTATGGCTACACCTTC	CASSFLTANYGYTF
NA	TRBJ1-2	TRBV30	NA	TGTGCCTGGAGCACGGGGTATGGCTACACCTTC	CAWSTGYGYTF
NA	TRBJ1-2	TRBV5-4	NA	TGTGCCAGCAGCTTGGGGGAGGTGAGGAGCAATGGCTACACCTTC	CASSLGEVRSNGYTF
NA	TRBJ2-1	TRBV5-6	TRBD2	TGTGCCAGCAGCCAGGGACTAGCGGGGAACAATGAGCAGTTCTTC	CASSQGLAGNNEQFF
NA	TRBJ1-2	TRBV20-1	NA	TGCAGTGCTAGAGGCAGCTATGGCTACACCTTC	CSARGSYGYTF
few	TRBJ2-2	TRBV5-1	NA	TGCGCCAGCAGCGATATACAGGGTTCCGGGGAGCTGTTTTTT	CASSDIQGSGELFF
NA	TRBJ1-5	TRBV5-1	NA	TGCGCCAGCGCGGCAGTCGGAGGGCAGCCCCAGCATTTT	CASAAVGGQPQHF
few	TRBJ1-1	TRBV20-1	NA	TGCAGTGCTAGCTCGGAAGTGGGGGCTTTCTTT	CSASSEVGAFF
NA	TRBJ2-1	TRBV5-1	NA	TGCGCCAGCAGCTTGGGCAGTAGGAATGAGCAGTTCTTC	CASSLGSRNEQFF
NA	TRBJ1-1	TRBV5-1	NA	TGCGCCAGCAGGGGGGACACTGAAGCTTTCTTT	CASRGDTEAFF
NA	TRBJ2-2	TRBV4-1	TRBD1	TGCGCCAGCAGCCGTACCCAGGGGGACACCGGGGAGCTGTTTTTT	CASSRTQGDTGELFF
few	TRBJ2-3	TRBV4-1	NA	TGCGCCAGCAGCCAACCTAGCAGGGTGGGGACAGATACGCAGTATTTT	CASSQPSRVGTDTQYF
once	TRBJ2-2	TRBV29-1	TRBD2	TGCAGCGCTGGACTAGCGGTGAACACCGGGGAGCTGTTTTTT	CSAGLAVNTGELFF
NA	TRBJ2-1	TRBV7-2	TRBD2	TGTGCCAGCAGCTTAGAAGGCGGGAGTTCCTACAATGAGCAGTTCTTC	CASSLEGGSSYNEQFF
NA	TRBJ1-2	TRBV6-5	NA	TGTGCCAGCAATTCCTGGGAGTCACAAAGCGACGGCTACACCTTC	CASNSWESQSDGYTF
NA	TRBJ2-1	TRBV6-5	NA	TGTGCCAGACCCGGGACGGGATACAATGAGCAGTTCTTC	CARPGTGYNEQFF
NA	TRBJ1-3	TRBV4-1	TRBD1	TGCGCCAGCAGCCAACCGACAGGGAGTGGAAACACCATATATTTT	CASSQPTGSGNTIYF
NA	TRBJ1-5	TRBV5-6	NA	TGTGCCAGCAGCTTGGGACAGTATAGCAATCAGCCCCAGCATTTT	CASSLGQYSNQPQHF
NA	TRBJ2-5	TRBV5-1	NA	TGCGCCAGCAGCTTGGAGGCACAAGAGACCCAGTACTTC	CASSLEAQETQYF